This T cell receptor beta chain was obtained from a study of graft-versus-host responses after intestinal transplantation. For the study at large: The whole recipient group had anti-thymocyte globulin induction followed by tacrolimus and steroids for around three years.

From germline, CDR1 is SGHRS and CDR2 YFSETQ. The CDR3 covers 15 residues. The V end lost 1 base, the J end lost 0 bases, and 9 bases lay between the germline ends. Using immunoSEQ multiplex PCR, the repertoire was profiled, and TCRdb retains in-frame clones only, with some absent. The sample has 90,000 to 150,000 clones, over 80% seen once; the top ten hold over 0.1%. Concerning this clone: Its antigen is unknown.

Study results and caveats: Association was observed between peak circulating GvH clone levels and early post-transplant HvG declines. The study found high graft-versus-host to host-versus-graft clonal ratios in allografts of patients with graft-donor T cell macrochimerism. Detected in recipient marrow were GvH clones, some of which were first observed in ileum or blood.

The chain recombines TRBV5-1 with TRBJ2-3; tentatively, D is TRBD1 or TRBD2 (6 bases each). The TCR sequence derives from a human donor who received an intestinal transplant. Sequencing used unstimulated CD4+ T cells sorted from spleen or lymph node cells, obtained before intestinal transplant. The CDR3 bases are TGCGCCAGCAGCTTGATAGGGGGGAGCACAGATACGCAGTATTTT. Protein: CASSLIGGSTDTQYF.